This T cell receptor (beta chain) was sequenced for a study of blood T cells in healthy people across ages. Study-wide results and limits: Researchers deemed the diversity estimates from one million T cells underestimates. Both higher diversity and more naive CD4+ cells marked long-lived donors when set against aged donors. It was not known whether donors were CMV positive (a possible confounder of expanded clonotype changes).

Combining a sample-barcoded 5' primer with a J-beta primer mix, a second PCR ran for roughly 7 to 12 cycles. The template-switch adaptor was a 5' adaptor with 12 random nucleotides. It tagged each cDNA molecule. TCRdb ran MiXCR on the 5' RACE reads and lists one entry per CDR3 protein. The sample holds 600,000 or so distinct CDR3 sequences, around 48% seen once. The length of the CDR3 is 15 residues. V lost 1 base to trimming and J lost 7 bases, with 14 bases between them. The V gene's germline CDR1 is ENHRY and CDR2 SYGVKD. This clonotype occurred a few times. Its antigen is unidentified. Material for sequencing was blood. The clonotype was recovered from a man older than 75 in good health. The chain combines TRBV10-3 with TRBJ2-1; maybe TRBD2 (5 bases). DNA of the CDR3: TGTGCCATCAGTGAGTACATGGACTCCCTTAATGAGCAGTTCTTC. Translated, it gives CAISEYMDSLNEQFF.